This TCR beta chain originates from a study of T cells in Graves' hyperthyroidism and ophthalmopathy. As for the study in general: The blood sample was taken at first diagnosis, before treatment began.

This clonotype came up many times. The TCR beta CDR3 regions underwent amplification using RNA transcripts as the source. A first-round RT-PCR of the TCR CDR3 used the HTBI primer set. TCRdb reanalysed the multiplex PCR reads using MiXCR and keeps one entry per CDR3 protein. In the table there are approximately 740,000 distinct CDR3 sequences, 12% to 15% of which are singletons. Trimming removed 0 bases at V and 0 bases at J, with 15 bases between. Germline V gives CDR1 ENHRY, CDR2 SYGVKD. The CDR3 totals 17 residues. Uncontrolled infection, other autoimmune disease, pregnancy or lactation excluded patients.

The TCR comes from a woman under 30 with Graves' hyperthyroidism. Input material: blood. The chain couples TRBV10-3 to TRBJ2-7; either TRBD1 or TRBD2 may fit D (5 bases each). In DNA form, the CDR3 reads TGTGCCATCAGTGAGTCGGTTCGGGGCCCCTTCTCCTACGAGCAGTACTTC. Translating gives CAISESVRGPFSYEQYF.